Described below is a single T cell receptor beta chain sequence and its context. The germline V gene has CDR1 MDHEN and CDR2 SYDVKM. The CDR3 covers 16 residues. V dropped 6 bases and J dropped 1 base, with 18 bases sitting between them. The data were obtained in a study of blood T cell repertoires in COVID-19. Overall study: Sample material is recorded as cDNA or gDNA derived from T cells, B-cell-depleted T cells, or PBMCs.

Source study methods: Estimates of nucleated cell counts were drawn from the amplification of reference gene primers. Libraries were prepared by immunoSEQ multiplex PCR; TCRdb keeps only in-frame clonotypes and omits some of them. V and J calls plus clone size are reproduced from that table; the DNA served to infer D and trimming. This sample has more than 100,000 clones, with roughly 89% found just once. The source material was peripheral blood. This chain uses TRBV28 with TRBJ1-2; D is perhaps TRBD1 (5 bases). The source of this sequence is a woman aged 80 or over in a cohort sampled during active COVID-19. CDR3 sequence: CASSLGGAGYNYGYTF. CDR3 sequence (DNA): TGTGCCAGCAGCCTAGGCGGGGCAGGGTATAACTATGGCTACACCTTC.